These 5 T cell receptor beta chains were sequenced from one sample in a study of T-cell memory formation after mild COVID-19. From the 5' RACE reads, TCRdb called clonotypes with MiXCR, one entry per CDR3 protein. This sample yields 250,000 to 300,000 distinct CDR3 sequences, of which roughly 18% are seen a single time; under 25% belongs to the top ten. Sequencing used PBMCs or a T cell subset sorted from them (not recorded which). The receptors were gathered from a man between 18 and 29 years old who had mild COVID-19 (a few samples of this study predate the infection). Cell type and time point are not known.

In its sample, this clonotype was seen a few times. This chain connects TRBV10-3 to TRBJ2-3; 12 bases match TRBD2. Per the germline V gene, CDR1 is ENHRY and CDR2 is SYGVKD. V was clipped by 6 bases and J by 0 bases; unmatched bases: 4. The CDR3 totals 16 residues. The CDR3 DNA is TGTGCCATCAGACAGACTAGCGGGGGTAGCACAGATACGCAGTATTTT. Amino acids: CAIRQTSGGSTDTQYF.

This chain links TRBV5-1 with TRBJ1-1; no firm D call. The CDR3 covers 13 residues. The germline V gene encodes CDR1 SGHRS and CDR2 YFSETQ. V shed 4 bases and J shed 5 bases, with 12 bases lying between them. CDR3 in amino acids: CASSPGSRTEAFF. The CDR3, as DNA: TGCGCCAGCAGCCCCGGGTCAAGGACTGAAGCTTTCTTT. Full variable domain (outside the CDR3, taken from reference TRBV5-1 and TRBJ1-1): KAGVTQTPRYLIKTRGQQVTLSCSPISGHRSVSWYQQTPGQGLQFLFEYFSETQRNKGNFPGRFSGRQFSNSRSEMNVSTLELGDSALYLCASSPGSRTEAFFGQGTRLTVV.

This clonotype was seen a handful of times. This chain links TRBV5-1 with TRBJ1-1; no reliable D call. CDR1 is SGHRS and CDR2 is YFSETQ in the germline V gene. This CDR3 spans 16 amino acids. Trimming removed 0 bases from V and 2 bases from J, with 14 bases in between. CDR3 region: CASSLEGPLYNTEAFF. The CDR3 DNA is TGCGCCAGCAGCTTGGAAGGACCACTCTATAACACTGAAGCTTTCTTT.

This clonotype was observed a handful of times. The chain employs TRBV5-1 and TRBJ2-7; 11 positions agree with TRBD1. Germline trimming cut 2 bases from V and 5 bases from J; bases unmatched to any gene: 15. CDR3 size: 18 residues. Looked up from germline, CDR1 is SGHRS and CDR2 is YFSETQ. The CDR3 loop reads CASSFPDVGQGESNEQYF. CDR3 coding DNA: TGCGCCAGCAGCTTCCCCGATGTGGGACAGGGGGAAAGTAACGAGCAGTACTTC.

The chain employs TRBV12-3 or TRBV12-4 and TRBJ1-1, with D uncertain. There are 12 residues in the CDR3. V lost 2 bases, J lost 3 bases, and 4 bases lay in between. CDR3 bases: TGTGCCAGCAGTTTAAGTCACACTGAAGCTTTCTTT. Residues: CASSLSHTEAFF.